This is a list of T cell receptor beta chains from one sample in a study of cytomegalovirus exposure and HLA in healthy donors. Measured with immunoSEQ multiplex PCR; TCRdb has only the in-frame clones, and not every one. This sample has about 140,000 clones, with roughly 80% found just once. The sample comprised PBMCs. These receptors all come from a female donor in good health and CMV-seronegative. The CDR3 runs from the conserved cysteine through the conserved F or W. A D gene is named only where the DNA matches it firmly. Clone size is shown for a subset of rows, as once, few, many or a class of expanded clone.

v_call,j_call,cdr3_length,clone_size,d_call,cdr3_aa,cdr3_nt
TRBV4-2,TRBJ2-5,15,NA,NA,CASSQESTYQETQYF,TGTGCCAGCAGCCAAGAGTCTACGTACCAAGAGACCCAGTACTTC
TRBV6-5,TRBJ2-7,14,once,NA,CASSHRHRQYEQYF,TGTGCCAGCAGCCACCGCCATCGACAGTACGAGCAGTACTTC
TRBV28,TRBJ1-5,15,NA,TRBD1,CASRTRDRGNQPQHF,TGTGCCAGCAGGACCCGGGACAGGGGGAATCAGCCCCAGCATTTT
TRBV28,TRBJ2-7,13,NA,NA,CASSGGAYYEQYF,TGTGCCAGTTCGGGCGGGGCATACTACGAGCAGTACTTC
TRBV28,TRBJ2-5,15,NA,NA,CASRRVFPRGETQYF,TGTGCCAGCAGGAGAGTCTTCCCGAGAGGAGAGACCCAGTACTTC
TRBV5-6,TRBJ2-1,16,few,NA,CASSSDGSGPYNEQFF,TGTGCCAGCAGCTCGGATGGTAGCGGCCCCTACAATGAGCAGTTCTTC
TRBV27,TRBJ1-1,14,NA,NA,CASTSQGMNTEAFF,TGTGCCAGCACCTCCCAGGGTATGAACACTGAAGCTTTCTTT
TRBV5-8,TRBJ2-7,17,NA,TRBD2,CASSLVGLALSSYEQYF,TGTGCCAGCAGCTTGGTGGGACTAGCGCTCAGCTCCTACGAGCAGTACTTC
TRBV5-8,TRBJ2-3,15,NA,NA,CASSLGAGSTDTQYF,TGTGCCAGCAGCTTAGGGGCGGGATCCACAGATACGCAGTATTTT
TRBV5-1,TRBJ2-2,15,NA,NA,CASSLRGTSTGELFF,TGCGCCAGCAGCTTGCGGGGAACTAGCACCGGGGAGCTGTTTTTT
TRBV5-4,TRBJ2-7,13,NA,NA,CASLAPSSYEQYF,TGTGCCAGCCTAGCGCCGAGCTCCTACGAGCAGTACTTC
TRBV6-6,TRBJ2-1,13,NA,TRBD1,CASRDRVDNEQFF,TGTGCCAGCAGGGACAGGGTAGACAATGAGCAGTTCTTC
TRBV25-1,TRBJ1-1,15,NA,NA,CASSEQAEGNTEAFF,TGTGCCAGCAGTGAACAGGCAGAGGGGAACACTGAAGCTTTCTTT
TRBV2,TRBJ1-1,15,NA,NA,CASSEVGGARTEAFF,TGTGCCAGCAGTGAAGTTGGGGGGGCGCGCACTGAAGCTTTCTTT
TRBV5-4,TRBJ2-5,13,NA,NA,CASSSQGRETQYF,TGTGCCAGCAGCTCGCAGGGTCGGGAGACCCAGTACTTC
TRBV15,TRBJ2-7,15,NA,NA,CATSREGRGAYEQYF,TGTGCCACCAGCAGAGAGGGCAGGGGGGCCTACGAGCAGTACTTC
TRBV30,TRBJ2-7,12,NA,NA,CAWSVRESEQYF,TGTGCCTGGAGTGTACGAGAAAGCGAGCAGTACTTC
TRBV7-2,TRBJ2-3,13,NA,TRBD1,CASSNTGADTQYF,TGTGCCAGCAGCAATACAGGGGCAGATACGCAGTATTTT
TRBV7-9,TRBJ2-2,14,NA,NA,CASSPVDTTGELFF,TGTGCCAGCAGCCCGGTTGACACCACCGGGGAGCTGTTTTTT
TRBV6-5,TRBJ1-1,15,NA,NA,CASSYSGGIMTEAFF,TGTGCCAGCAGTTACTCCGGGGGGATTATGACTGAAGCTTTCTTT
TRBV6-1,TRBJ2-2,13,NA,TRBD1,CASRTQGPGELFF,TGTGCCAGCCGGACACAGGGGCCCGGGGAGCTGTTTTTT
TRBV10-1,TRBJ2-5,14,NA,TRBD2,CASSEGLADETQYF,TGCGCCAGCAGTGAAGGACTAGCCGACGAGACCCAGTACTTC
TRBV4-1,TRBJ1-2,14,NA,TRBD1,CASSHKTGPLGYTF,TGCGCCAGCAGCCACAAGACAGGGCCACTCGGCTACACCTTC
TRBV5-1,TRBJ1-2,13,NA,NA,CASSQGDTNGYTF,TGCGCCAGCAGCCAGGGTGACACGAATGGCTACACCTTC
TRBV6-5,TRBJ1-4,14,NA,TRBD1,CASRPGQLNEKLFF,TGTGCCAGCAGACCGGGACAGCTTAATGAAAAACTGTTTTTT